Listed here are 14 T cell receptor beta chains from one sample, sequenced in a study of cytomegalovirus exposure and HLA in healthy donors (dated by TCRdb to between 2016 and 2019). The method was the immunoSEQ multiplex PCR assay. A mixture of 60 forward primers for TCR Vbeta segments and 13 reverse primers for TCR Jbeta segments was used in the multiplex PCR. The table comes from immuneACCESS by way of TCRdb, which keeps in-frame sequences with V and J called. Part of the clones is missing from these tables; in studies checked, under half for an unresolved V gene and the rest for unknown reasons. Here the sample has roughly 150,000 clones; about 81% occur a single time. The biggest ten clones account for almost 3% of the sample. Sequencing was performed on PBMCs. The receptors were gathered from a woman aged 45-59 years in good health and CMV-seropositive.

V is TRBV27 and J is TRBJ1-1; no reliable D call. Trimming cost V 8 bases and J 2 bases, with 12 bases left between them. Germline CDR1 MNHEY, CDR2 SMNVEV (reference sequence). The CDR3 loop spans 13 amino acids. In DNA form, the CDR3 reads TGTGCCAGCCGGATGGGCAGTAACACTGAAGCTTTCTTT. The encoded protein is CASRMGSNTEAFF.

This chain joins TRBV19 and TRBJ1-6; 7 nucleotides line up with TRBD1. J was trimmed by 6 bases and V by 7 bases; bases with no gene match: 6. CDR3 length: 14 amino acids. The germline gives CDR1 LNHDA, CDR2 SQIVND (reference sequence). The CDR3 region is CASTDRLFNSPLHF. CDR3 DNA: TGTGCCAGTACGGACAGGTTGTTTAATTCACCCCTCCACTTT.

This sequence joins TRBV7-9 and TRBJ1-4, with 8 bases matching TRBD1. V lost 5 bases, J lost 8 bases, and 7 bases stayed unmatched. CDR3 length: 14 residues. CDR1 is SEHNR and CDR2 is FQNEAQ in the germline V gene (reference sequence). In DNA form, the CDR3 reads TGTGCCAGCAGCGAACAGGGGGTAGAAGAAAAACTGTTTTTT. Protein: CASSEQGVEEKLFF.

This chain links TRBV2 with TRBJ1-2; a weak D match, TRBD1 (6 bases). The germline gives CDR1 SNHLY, CDR2 FYNNEI. V was cut by 3 bases and J by 4 bases, with 15 bases left in between. This CDR3 has 15 residues. The chain's CDR3 is CASSDLGANPYGYTF. In DNA, the CDR3 is TGTGCCAGCAGTGATCTGGGGGCTAATCCCTATGGCTACACCTTC.

The chain employs TRBV4-2 and TRBJ1-1; D possibly corresponds to TRBD1 (5 bases). The germline V and J ends were trimmed by 5 bases and 2 bases, with 18 bases remaining between them. The germline V gene has CDR1 LGHNA and CDR2 YNFKEQ. The CDR3 spans 16 residues. In DNA form, the CDR3 reads TGTGCCAGCAGCGTGGGGGGGGTCGCGCGAAACACTGAAGCTTTCTTT. Translation: CASSVGGVARNTEAFF.

The CDR3 loop is CASSQEGRYNEQFF. The CDR3 DNA reads as TGTGCCAGCAGCCAAGAGGGCCGCTACAATGAGCAGTTCTTC. This rearrangement joins TRBV14 to TRBJ2-1; no definite D call. Deletions cut 0 bases from V and 3 bases from J, with 6 bases between. CDR1 is SGHDN, CDR2 FVKESK, per germline. CDR3 length equals 14 residues.

The rearrangement joins TRBV7-9 to TRBJ1-2, with a tentative D call TRBD1 (5 bases). Germline V gene data show CDR1 as SEHNR and CDR2 as FQNEAQ (reference sequence). The V and J ends lost 4 bases and 3 bases respectively, with 15 bases between them. The CDR3 spans 15 residues. In nucleotides, the CDR3 is TGTGCCAGCAGCTCCACCGGGGGGAGGGACTATGGCTACACCTTC. This translates into CASSSTGGRDYGYTF.

This rearrangement joins TRBV6-1 to TRBJ2-2; D is perhaps TRBD2 (5 bases). The CDR3 is 14 residues long. Between the trimmed V and J ends, which lost 2 bases and 5 bases, there was a span of 9 bases. Per the germline V gene, CDR1 is MNHNS and CDR2 is SASEGT. DNA of the CDR3: TGTGCCAGCAGTGAAATCGGGGATACCGGGGAGCTGTTTTTT. Translated: CASSEIGDTGELFF.

This clone was counted once. The chain combines TRBV18 with TRBJ1-2; unclear D gene. The CDR3 is made up of 14 amino acids. The germline CDR1 and CDR2 sequences are KGHSH and LQKENI. Trimming left V 0 bases short and J 6 bases short, with 11 bases between. The CDR3 sequence is CASSPPSSGDGYTF. For the CDR3, the DNA is TGTGCCAGCTCACCACCGTCATCAGGCGATGGCTACACCTTC.

CDR3 in amino acids: CASRKQMNTEAFF. CDR3 nucleotide sequence: TGTGCCAGCAGAAAACAGATGAACACTGAAGCTTTCTTT. The chain recombines TRBV6-6 with TRBJ1-1; D not resolved. The germline V gene encodes CDR1 MNHNY and CDR2 SVGAGI (reference sequence). This CDR3 is built from 13 residues. The germline V and J ends were trimmed by 6 bases and 0 bases, with 8 bases remaining between them.

This chain joins TRBV5-5 and TRBJ2-5; no clear D gene. Trimming removed 2 bases at V and 5 bases at J, with 10 bases between. This CDR3 has 13 residues. Per the germline V gene, CDR1 is SGHKS and CDR2 is YYEKEE (reference sequence). The CDR3 spells CASSFGDWETQYF. The CDR3, as DNA: TGTGCCAGCAGCTTCGGTGATTGGGAGACCCAGTACTTC.

The chain employs TRBV10-2 and TRBJ2-7, with D unresolved. CDR1 WSHSY and CDR2 SAAADI come from the germline V gene. Trimming took off 6 bases at V and 0 bases at J, with 9 bases between the two ends. This CDR3 comprises 13 residues. CDR3: CASSDFLSYEQYF. As DNA, the CDR3 is TGCGCCAGCAGCGACTTCCTCTCCTACGAGCAGTACTTC.

This rearrangement joins TRBV9 to TRBJ2-5; TRBD1 matches at 7 bases. The length of the CDR3 is 15 residues. V shed 6 bases, J shed 2 bases, and the junction held 10 bases outside the gene matches. The V gene's germline CDR1 is SGDLS and CDR2 YYNGEE. The CDR3 DNA reads TGTGCCAGCACCGACTCGGGACAGCCACAAGAGACCCAGTACTTC. This translates into CASTDSGQPQETQYF. The full variable domain, its missing parts supplied by reference TRBV9 and TRBJ2-5, is DSGVTQTPKHLITATGQRVTLRCSPRSGDLSVYWYQQSLDQGLQFLIQYYNGEERAKGNILERFSAQQFPDLHSELNLSSLELGDSALYFCASTDSGQPQETQYFGPGTRLLVL.

J is TRBJ2-7 and V is TRBV6-5; 12 nucleotides align to TRBD2. From germline, CDR1 is MNHEY and CDR2 SVGAGI. J gave up 2 bases and V 6 bases, and 5 bases lay outside the gene matches. This CDR3 is built from 15 residues. The CDR3 loop is CASRTGLAGPYEQYF. In nucleotides, the CDR3 is TGTGCCAGCAGGACAGGACTAGCGGGGCCCTACGAGCAGTACTTC.